These 28 T cell receptor beta chains share one sample of origin, sequenced in a study of blood T cell repertoires in COVID-19. Method: immunoSEQ multiplex PCR; TCRdb's copy keeps in-frame clones and lacks some. The profile shows 160,000 or so clones, about 85% of them singletons. The sequenced sample was PBMCs or T cells enriched from blood (not recorded which). These receptors all stem from a woman aged 45-65 years who had recovered from COVID-19.

The chain couples TRBV7-2 to TRBJ2-1, with D possibly matching TRBD2 (5 bases). The germline CDR1 and CDR2 sequences are SGHTA and FQGNSA. The CDR3 sequence is 16 residues long. The V and J ends lost 5 bases and 8 bases respectively, with 22 bases between them. CDR3 residues: CASSPVGLITGYEQFF. CDR3 DNA: TGTGCCAGCAGCCCCGTGGGCCTCATAACGGGGTATGAGCAGTTCTTC.

This clone was seen once. V gene TRBV2 combines with J gene TRBJ2-3; possible D gene TRBD2, 6 bases. Trimming shortened V by 6 bases and J by 0 bases, and 10 bases separated the two germline ends. Germline CDR1 SNHLY, CDR2 FYNNEI. The CDR3 runs 14 residues. The CDR3 spells CASRVTRSTDTQYF. The CDR3, as DNA: TGTGCCAGCAGAGTGACTAGAAGCACAGATACGCAGTATTTT.

V and J are TRBV18 and TRBJ1-4; the D gene is possibly TRBD1 (6 bases). The ends were cut back, 1 base at V and 8 bases at J, with 8 bases in the middle. Germline CDR1 KGHSH, CDR2 LQKENI. The CDR3 has 13 residues. Here the CDR3 reads CASSPLRGEKLFF. CDR3 in DNA: TGTGCCAGCTCACCACTAAGGGGGGAAAAACTGTTTTTT.

A few counts support this clone. The CDR3 DNA sequence: TGTGCCAGCAGCAAAGACAGGACCTCCTACAATGAGCAGTTCTTC. Protein: CASSKDRTSYNEQFF. This chain connects TRBV21-1 to TRBJ2-1; the table's D call of TRBD1 was not tested on the DNA. TRBV21-1 is deemed a pseudogene. The CDR3 loop spans 15 amino acids.

The rearrangement uses TRBV3-1 (or the pseudogene TRBV3-2) and TRBJ1-2, with D uncertain. V dropped 4 bases and J dropped 5 bases, with 14 bases sitting between them. The CDR3 has 14 amino acids. Germline assignment: CDR1 LGHDT and CDR2 YNNKEL (reference sequence). The CDR3 loop is CASSLHPSPYGYTF. The CDR3 coding sequence is TGTGCCAGCAGCCTCCATCCGAGCCCATATGGCTACACCTTC.

V usage is TRBV28 and J usage is TRBJ1-1; D is ambiguous. The CDR3 sequence is 15 residues long. Germline values: CDR1 MDHEN, CDR2 SYDVKM. Trimming shortened V by 6 bases and J by 3 bases, and 17 bases separated the two germline ends. This CDR3 reads CASRSSRWEDTEAFF. DNA of the CDR3: TGTGCCAGCAGATCCTCCCGGTGGGAGGACACTGAAGCTTTCTTT.

The gene calls are TRBV9 and TRBJ2-3; 8 bases agree with TRBD1. V lost 4 bases, J lost 0 bases, and 7 bases stayed unmatched. Germline loops: CDR1 SGDLS, CDR2 YYNGEE. This CDR3 has 16 residues. CDR3 protein: CASSSRDRSSTDTQYF. CDR3 coding DNA: TGTGCCAGCAGCTCCCGGGACAGGTCTAGCACAGATACGCAGTATTTT.

This clone was seen a handful of times. The genes are TRBV2 and TRBJ1-1; TRBD1 is a possible D gene (5 bases). V gave up 3 bases and J gave up 0 bases, with 14 bases separating them. This CDR3 region has 16 residues. The germline V gene encodes CDR1 SNHLY and CDR2 FYNNEI. CDR3 protein: CASSEAGTWMNTEAFF. CDR3 in DNA: TGTGCCAGCAGTGAGGCAGGGACTTGGATGAACACTGAAGCTTTCTTT.

The table lists this clone with a few counts. This chain joins TRBV5-6 and TRBJ2-7, with 12 positions matching TRBD2. Germline V lookup: CDR1 SGHDT, CDR2 YYEEEE. There are 17 residues in the CDR3. Germline trimming cut 4 bases from V and 5 bases from J; bases unmatched to any gene: 13. The DNA of the CDR3 is TGTGCCAGCAGCCCCATACGACTAGCGGGAGTTTCCCACGAGCAGTACTTC. The encoded protein is CASSPIRLAGVSHEQYF.

This chain uses TRBV7-9 with TRBJ1-6, with a possible D match to TRBD1 (5 bases). V lost 2 bases and J 11 bases, leaving 22 bases between the germline ends. Germline CDR1 SEHNR, CDR2 FQNEAQ (reference sequence). This CDR3 spans 17 amino acids. CDR3 in amino acids: CASSLLSSGANGPPLHF. The CDR3 DNA sequence: TGTGCCAGCAGCTTATTATCGTCTGGGGCGAACGGCCCACCCCTCCACTTT.

The V and J genes are TRBV18 and TRBJ1-2, with D uncertain. Germline loops: CDR1 KGHSH, CDR2 LQKENI. CDR3 size: 13 residues. V was cut by 3 bases and J by 5 bases, with 10 bases left in between. CDR3: CASSPESGYGYTF. CDR3 nucleotide sequence: TGTGCCAGCTCACCCGAATCGGGGTATGGCTACACCTTC.

The CDR3 bases are TGTGCCAGCAGCTCGACGGAGTACCAGAACACCATATATTTT. As protein: CASSSTEYQNTIYF. The V call is TRBV5-5, the J call TRBJ1-3; D gene ambiguous. From germline, CDR1 is SGHKS and CDR2 YYEKEE (reference sequence). The CDR3 is 14 amino acids. The V and J ends lost 3 bases and 7 bases respectively, with 14 bases between them.

This chain links TRBV4-3 with TRBJ1-3, with no clear D. Trimming stripped 0 bases from V and 0 bases from J, with 9 bases between. The CDR3 extends over 16 amino acids. Per the germline V gene, CDR1 is LGHNA and CDR2 is YSLEER. In DNA, the CDR3 is TGCGCCAGCAGCCAAGATGGCGGGGACTCTGGAAACACCATATATTTT. It specifies CASSQDGGDSGNTIYF.

The chain carries TRBV7-3 and TRBJ2-7, with a weak D call TRBD1 (6 bases). The CDR3 contains 15 residues. Germline V gene data show CDR1 as SGHTA and CDR2 as FQGTGA. The ends were cut back, 2 bases at V and 3 bases at J, with 14 bases in the middle. Written as DNA, the CDR3 is TGTGCCAGCAGCTTATCACCAACAGGGTTCTACGAGCAGTACTTC. It translates to CASSLSPTGFYEQYF.

This CDR3 is CASSQASTSGGRASTDTQYF. The DNA of the CDR3 is TGCGCCAGCAGCCAAGCTTCAACTAGCGGGGGGAGGGCTAGCACAGATACGCAGTATTTT. The chain uses TRBV4-3 and TRBJ2-3; 12 positions match TRBD2. The junction had 11 bases not matched to a gene; V was cut back by 1 base and J by 0 bases. Germline V gives CDR1 LGHNA, CDR2 YSLEER. The CDR3 spans 20 residues.

The CDR3 coding sequence is TGCGCCAGCAGCTGGTCCGGTACGGGTGATGAAAAACTGTTTTTT. Amino acid sequence: CASSWSGTGDEKLFF. The J gene is TRBJ1-4, the V gene TRBV5-1; the D is unclear. V shed 3 bases and J shed 6 bases, with 15 bases lying between them. CDR1 and CDR2 (germline): SGHRS, YFSETQ. The CDR3 covers 15 residues.

This chain joins TRBV10-3 and TRBJ1-1; 8 nucleotides match TRBD1. Germline assignment: CDR1 ENHRY and CDR2 SYGVKD. This CDR3 has 17 amino acids. Unmatched junction bases numbered 11, after V lost 5 bases and J lost 0 bases. CDR3 in DNA: TGTGCCATCAGTTCTCAAGGACAGGGTAAAATGAACACTGAAGCTTTCTTT. This encodes CAISSQGQGKMNTEAFF.

This clone was seen once. The chain carries TRBV28 and TRBJ1-1; D uncertain. Germline loops: CDR1 MDHEN, CDR2 SYDVKM. V was cut by 5 bases and J by 10 bases, with 23 bases left in between. This CDR3 has 15 amino acids. CDR3 loop: CASSPYMLGAGGAFF. The CDR3 DNA follows: TGTGCCAGCAGTCCATATATGTTGGGTGCGGGCGGAGCTTTCTTT.

The V gene is TRBV5-4, the J gene TRBJ1-3, with 8 bases aligning to TRBD1. The ends lost 4 bases at V and 0 bases at J; junction bases unmatched: 9. Germline V gene sequence: CDR1 SGHNT, CDR2 YYREEE (reference sequence). The CDR3 runs to 17 residues. CDR3 residues: CASSTQAGQGSGNTIYF. The CDR3 DNA sequence: TGTGCCAGCAGCACGCAAGCCGGACAGGGCTCTGGAAACACCATATATTTT.

This chain joins TRBV5-8 and TRBJ2-1, with 7 bases matching TRBD2. CDR1 and CDR2 (germline): SGHTS, YDEGEE. CDR3 length: 12 amino acids. The V segment lost 4 bases and the J segment 9 bases; nucleotides outside the gene matches: 4. DNA for the CDR3: TGTGCCAGCAGCCTTAGCGGGTTTGAGCAGTTCTTC. Its translation: CASSLSGFEQFF.

The chain has TRBV7-9 and TRBJ1-6; D not resolved. This CDR3 region has 16 residues. CDR1 SEHNR and CDR2 FQNEAQ come from the germline V gene (reference sequence). V was cut by 0 bases and J by 6 bases, with 12 bases left in between. For the CDR3, the DNA is TGTGCCAGCAGCTTAGCGTCCGTCGCGTTTAATTCACCCCTCCACTTT. Protein sequence: CASSLASVAFNSPLHF.

CDR3 nucleotide sequence: TGTGCCAGCAGCCGGACAGGGGAGGAACGGGGCTCTGGAAACACCATATATTTT. Residues: CASSRTGEERGSGNTIYF. The chain links TRBV21-1 to TRBJ1-3; the DNA was not compared with TRBD1, the D call given in the table. TRBV21-1 is reported as a pseudogene. This CDR3 contains 18 residues.

The chain is built from TRBV2 and TRBJ1-6; TRBD1 matches at 9 bases. J lost 6 bases, V lost 10 bases, and 4 bases had no gene match. Germline lookup yields CDR1 SNHLY and CDR2 FYNNEI. The CDR3 is made up of 13 amino acids. Here the CDR3 reads CAKGQGLNSPLHF. The CDR3 nucleotides are TGTGCCAAGGGACAGGGCCTTAATTCACCCCTCCACTTT. Full variable domain (rest looked up from reference TRBV2 and TRBJ1-6): EPEVTQTPSHQVTQMGQEVILRCVPISNHLYFYWYRQILGQKVEFLVSFYNNEISEKSEIFDDQFSVERPDGSNFTLKIRSTKLEDSAMYFCAKGQGLNSPLHFGNGTRLTVT.

The V call is TRBV6-5, the J call TRBJ1-2; D ambiguous. The V gene lost 2 bases and the J gene lost 6 bases, with 16 bases spanning the gap. Germline CDR1 is MNHEY and CDR2 is SVGAGI. This CDR3 contains 15 residues. The chain's CDR3 is CASSYRPRQVDGYTF. The CDR3 DNA follows: TGTGCCAGCAGTTACCGCCCAAGGCAGGTTGATGGCTACACCTTC.

The V call is TRBV6-2 or TRBV6-3, the J call TRBJ1-2; D is unresolved. Trimming pared 0 bases from V and 4 bases from J, leaving 27 bases between. This CDR3 has 20 amino acids. The V gene's germline CDR1 is MNHEY and CDR2 SVGEGT. Here the CDR3 DNA reads TGTGCCAGCAGTTACTCGAAAGAACCAAAAGGAGGGAAGAGTTTCTATGGCTACACCTTC. This translates into CASSYSKEPKGGKSFYGYTF.

The chain joins TRBV28 to TRBJ2-1; 7 bases match TRBD1. The CDR3 length is 14 residues. Germline assignment: CDR1 MDHEN and CDR2 SYDVKM. Trimming at V came to 6 bases and at J to 5 bases, leaving 7 bases not matched to a gene. The CDR3 region has the DNA TGTGCCAGCAGCCCGGACAGGCCAGACAATGAGCAGTTCTTC. Protein sequence: CASSPDRPDNEQFF.

V is TRBV11-3 and J is TRBJ1-5; D might be TRBD1 (6 bases). CDR1 and CDR2 from the germline V gene are SGHNT and YENEEA. CDR3 length: 15 residues. The V and J ends lost 1 base and 6 bases respectively, with 13 bases between them. The CDR3 is CASSLAGGSGQPQHF. As DNA, the CDR3 is TGTGCCAGCAGCTTAGCGGGGGGCTCCGGTCAGCCCCAGCATTTT.

This clone has just one count. The chain recombines TRBV4-2 with TRBJ1-2; D not resolved. V was clipped by 0 bases and J by 4 bases, with 9 bases between them. This CDR3 has 14 amino acids. Germline V gene sequence: CDR1 LGHNA, CDR2 YNFKEQ. CDR3 sequence reads: CASSQDREGYGYTF. In nucleotides, the CDR3 is TGTGCCAGCAGCCAAGATCGCGAGGGCTATGGCTACACCTTC.